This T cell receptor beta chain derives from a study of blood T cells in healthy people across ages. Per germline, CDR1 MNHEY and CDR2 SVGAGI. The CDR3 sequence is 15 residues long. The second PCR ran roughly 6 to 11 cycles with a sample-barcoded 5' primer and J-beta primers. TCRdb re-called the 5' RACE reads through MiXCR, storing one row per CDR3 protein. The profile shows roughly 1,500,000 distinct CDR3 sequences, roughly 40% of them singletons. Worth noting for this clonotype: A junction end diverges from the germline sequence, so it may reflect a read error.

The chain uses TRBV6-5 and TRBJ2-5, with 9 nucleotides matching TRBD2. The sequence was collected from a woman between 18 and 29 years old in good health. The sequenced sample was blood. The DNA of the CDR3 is TGCGCCAGCAGTTACCCCCTAGCGGGACAAGAGACCCAGTACTTC. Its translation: CASSYPLAGQETQYF.